Listed below are T cell receptor beta chains from one sample, sequenced in a study of cytomegalovirus exposure and HLA in healthy donors. The table came from immunoSEQ multiplex PCR; TCRdb's copy has only in-frame clones and leaves some out. Of over 150,000 clones in the sample, about 79% were seen once. The source material was PBMCs. The receptors originated from a woman aged 25 to 39 in good health and CMV-seropositive. CDR3s include the opening cysteine and the closing phenylalanine or tryptophan. The D gene is left open where the match is weak. Where a row states a size, it is once, few, many or the class of an expanded clone; other rows omit it.

d_gene	v_gene	abundance	j_gene	CDR3aa	CDR3nt
TRBD1	TRBV2	NA	TRBJ2-3	CASRAGTGVPADTQYF	TGTGCCAGCAGGGCCGGGACAGGGGTCCCGGCAGATACGCAGTATTTT
NA	TRBV25-1	NA	TRBJ1-2	CASSEPGFYGYTF	TGTGCCAGCAGTGAACCAGGATTCTATGGCTACACCTTC
NA	TRBV5-1	NA	TRBJ2-1	CASSSLYNEQFF	TGCGCCAGCAGCTCGTTATACAATGAGCAGTTCTTC
NA	TRBV4-1	NA	TRBJ1-3	CASSQGTAFSGNTIYF	TGCGCCAGCAGCCAAGGGACAGCGTTCTCTGGAAACACCATATATTTT
NA	TRBV6-5	NA	TRBJ1-4	CASSSPRGATNEKLFF	TGTGCCAGCAGTTCTCCCCGGGGAGCAACTAATGAAAAACTGTTTTTT
NA	TRBV18	NA	TRBJ2-1	CASSPASREQFF	TGTGCCAGCTCACCAGCTAGCCGTGAGCAGTTCTTC
TRBD1	TRBV5-1	once	TRBJ1-4	CASSLVGQGFATTNEKLFF	TGCGCCAGCAGCTTGGTGGGACAGGGTTTTGCAACAACTAATGAAAAACTGTTTTTT
TRBD1	TRBV5-5	NA	TRBJ2-7	CASSFTNRGEQYF	TGTGCCAGCAGCTTCACCAACAGGGGCGAGCAGTACTTC
NA	TRBV9	NA	TRBJ1-1	CASSATQLNTEAFF	TGTGCCAGCAGCGCCACACAATTGAACACTGAAGCTTTCTTT
TRBD1	TRBV25-1	NA	TRBJ1-5	CASSVAQGFSNQPQHF	TGTGCCAGCAGTGTAGCACAGGGGTTTAGCAATCAGCCCCAGCATTTT
TRBD1	TRBV5-1	NA	TRBJ2-3	CASRLGQTSTDTQYF	TGCGCCAGCAGACTGGGACAGACTAGCACAGATACGCAGTATTTT
NA	TRBV6-1	NA	TRBJ1-2	CASSRQGTINYGYTF	TGTGCCAGCAGTCGGCAGGGGACCATTAACTATGGCTACACCTTC
TRBD1	TRBV7-9	NA	TRBJ1-2	CASRVGTAYGYTF	TGTGCCAGCAGGGTAGGGACAGCCTATGGCTACACCTTC
NA	TRBV29-1	NA	TRBJ2-3	CSVPRETDTQYF	TGCAGCGTTCCGCGAGAAACAGATACGCAGTATTTT
NA	TRBV6-1	few	TRBJ1-4	CASSEQTTNEKLFF	TGTGCCAGCAGTGAACAAACAACTAATGAAAAACTGTTTTTT
NA	TRBV27	NA	TRBJ2-7	CASSLSWDTTYEQYF	TGTGCCAGCAGTTTATCTTGGGACACAACCTACGAGCAGTACTTC